This passage covers 18 T cell receptor beta chains from one sample sequenced in a study of glioma-infiltrating T cells after dendritic cell vaccination. Time point here: after dendritic cell vaccination, including at tumor progression/relapse. Using immunoSEQ multiplex PCR, the repertoire was profiled, and TCRdb retains in-frame clones only, with some absent. In the table there are over 75,000 clones, around four fifths of which are singletons. The source material was blood, sampled after dendritic cell vaccination. The origin of the receptors is a human donor with glioblastoma.

The chain employs TRBV19 and TRBJ1-5; D is unresolved. Trimming cost V 4 bases and J 1 base, with 14 bases left between them. Looked up from germline, CDR1 is LNHDA and CDR2 is SQIVND (reference sequence). The CDR3 spans 16 residues. The CDR3 loop reads CASSNEGGWSNQPQHF. CDR3 coding DNA: TGTGCCAGTAGTAACGAAGGAGGATGGAGCAATCAGCCCCAGCATTTT.

The chain recombines TRBV5-1 with TRBJ2-1; 11 bases fit TRBD2. CDR3 length: 14 amino acids. Losses at the gene ends were 2 bases for V and 8 bases for J; bases not matched to a gene: 3. The germline V gene has CDR1 SGHRS and CDR2 YFSETQ. In nucleotides, the CDR3 is TGCGCCAGCAGCTTAATTAGCGGGAGGGATGAGCAGTTCTTC. Its protein is CASSLISGRDEQFF. Supplemented by reference TRBV5-1 and TRBJ2-1, the full variable domain reads KAGVTQTPRYLIKTRGQQVTLSCSPISGHRSVSWYQQTPGQGLQFLFEYFSETQRNKGNFPGRFSGRQFSNSRSEMNVSTLELGDSALYLCASSLISGRDEQFFGPGTRLTVL.

This clone was recorded a few times. The V and J genes are TRBV12-5 and TRBJ1-6; 10 nucleotides match TRBD1. From germline, CDR1 is LGHNT and CDR2 FRNRAP. This CDR3 contains 14 residues. The ends lost 6 bases at V and 10 bases at J; junction bases unmatched: 6. This chain's CDR3 is CASGSGQGLSPLHF. CDR3 bases: TGTGCTAGTGGCTCGGGACAGGGGCTATCACCCCTCCACTTT.

This rearrangement joins TRBV6-5 to TRBJ1-1; 7 bases match TRBD1. The CDR3 totals 11 residues. V shed 7 bases and J 10 bases; nucleotides not matched to a gene: 6. Per the germline V gene, CDR1 is MNHEY and CDR2 is SVGAGI. The CDR3 nucleotides are TGTGCCAGCAAAAACCGGGACAGAGCTTTCTTT. Translation: CASKNRDRAFF.

The gene calls are TRBV6-1 and TRBJ1-5, with 8 bases lining up with TRBD1. Unmatched junction bases numbered 3, after V lost 1 base and J lost 4 bases. Germline values: CDR1 MNHNS, CDR2 SASEGT. The CDR3 length is 15 residues. The chain's CDR3 is CASSEETGENQPQHF. Here the CDR3 DNA reads TGTGCCAGCAGTGAAGAGACAGGGGAAAATCAGCCCCAGCATTTT.

The rearrangement uses TRBV9 and TRBJ2-3; TRBD2 agrees at 9 bases. The junction had 13 bases not matched to a gene; V was cut back by 0 bases and J by 5 bases. This CDR3 is built from 18 residues. Looked up from germline, CDR1 is SGDLS and CDR2 is YYNGEE. CDR3 region: CASSVVLRGGASGDTQYF. The CDR3 nucleotides are TGTGCCAGCAGCGTAGTTTTACGCGGGGGGGCCTCCGGAGATACGCAGTATTTT.

The chain is built from TRBV5-1 and TRBJ1-1, with a tentative D call TRBD1 (6 bases). Germline CDR1 is SGHRS and CDR2 is YFSETQ. Trimming stripped 6 bases from V and 5 bases from J, with 14 bases between. This CDR3 spans 13 amino acids. The DNA for the CDR3 is TGCGCCAGCACGCGGGGGCCCGGGACTGAAGCTTTCTTT. Its translation is CASTRGPGTEAFF.

This clone appeared a single time. The chain uses TRBV2 and TRBJ1-4; 8 bases are a match to TRBD1. V shed 4 bases and J 5 bases; nucleotides not matched to a gene: 9. Germline values: CDR1 SNHLY, CDR2 FYNNEI. The CDR3 contains 16 residues. CDR3 in DNA: TGTGCCAGCAGTGTGGGACAGGCATCGAGAAATGAAAAACTGTTTTTT. It translates to CASSVGQASRNEKLFF.

The chain combines TRBV5-4 with TRBJ2-3; D perhaps matches TRBD1 (7 bases). The CDR3 loop spans 16 amino acids. CDR1 and CDR2 from the germline V gene are SGHNT and YYREEE (reference sequence). V lost 5 bases to trimming and J lost 4 bases, with 20 bases between them. The CDR3 coding sequence is TGTGCCAGCAGTTTGATCAGGGGGGTTGATGCAGATACGCAGTATTTT. Encoded protein: CASSLIRGVDADTQYF.

This chain links TRBV12-5 with TRBJ1-3; perhaps TRBD1 as D (6 bases). Trimming took off 0 bases at V and 2 bases at J, with 11 bases between the two ends. This CDR3 comprises 16 residues. Per the germline V gene, CDR1 is LGHNT and CDR2 is FRNRAP. The CDR3, as DNA: TGTGCTAGTGGTTTGGTTGCGGGGGCCCCTGGAAACACCATATATTTT. This encodes CASGLVAGAPGNTIYF. The full variable domain, completed using reference TRBV12-5 and TRBJ1-3, is DARVTQTPRHKVTEMGQEVTMRCQPILGHNTVFWYRQTMMQGLELLAYFRNRAPLDDSGMPKDRFSAEMPDATLATLKIQPSEPRDSAVYFCASGLVAGAPGNTIYFGEGSWLTVV.

The chain uses TRBV6-5 and TRBJ2-7; the D gene is possibly TRBD2 (6 bases). CDR1 and CDR2 (germline): MNHEY, SVGAGI. The CDR3 has 14 residues. V was clipped by 7 bases and J by 0 bases, with 13 bases between them. CDR3 residues: CASTPGGSSYEQYF. CDR3 in DNA: TGTGCCAGCACACCTGGGGGGAGCTCCTACGAGCAGTACTTC.

The chain recombines TRBV19 with TRBJ1-1; no definite D call. Trimming took off 5 bases at V and 1 base at J, with 11 bases between the two ends. Germline V lookup: CDR1 LNHDA, CDR2 SQIVND (reference sequence). CDR3 length: 14 amino acids. CDR3 nucleotides: TGTGCCAGTAGTCCCCGAGGAGCGAACACTGAAGCTTTCTTT. It translates to CASSPRGANTEAFF.

The chain uses TRBV28 and TRBJ1-2; no reliable D call. The CDR3 loop spans 15 amino acids. Germline V gene lookup returns CDR1 MDHEN and CDR2 SYDVKM. V was clipped by 10 bases and J by 4 bases, with 22 bases between them. Written as DNA, the CDR3 is TGTGCCACGTGCCGGCCAGACACCTCTTCCTATGGCTACACCTTC. It codes for CATCRPDTSSYGYTF.

The chain has TRBV21-1 and TRBJ1-3; TRBD1 is the table's D call and was not checked against the DNA. TRBV21-1 is tagged as a pseudogene. The CDR3 contains 16 residues. For the CDR3, the DNA is TGTGCCAGCAGCAACTGCCGGGACACCTCTGGAAACACCATATATTTT. The encoded protein is CASSNCRDTSGNTIYF.

The chain employs TRBV2 and TRBJ1-1; 10 bases line up with TRBD1. The V and J ends lost 4 bases and 4 bases, in that order; junction bases with no gene match: 3. Germline V gene data show CDR1 as SNHLY and CDR2 as FYNNEI. The length of the CDR3 is 14 residues. The CDR3 bases are TGTGCCAGCAGTGTAAGGACAGGGGGCACTGAAGCTTTCTTT. It translates to CASSVRTGGTEAFF.

The V call is TRBV5-1, the J call TRBJ1-4; D remains unclear. The CDR3 consists of 14 residues. Trimming removed 2 bases from V and 0 bases from J, with 5 bases in between. Germline V gives CDR1 SGHRS, CDR2 YFSETQ. The DNA of the CDR3 is TGCGCCAGCAGCTTCCTTCCAACTAATGAAAAACTGTTTTTT. It yields the protein CASSFLPTNEKLFF.

Here the CDR3 DNA reads TGTGCCAGTAGTACCTCGAGACTAGATGAGCAGTTCTTC. This encodes CASSTSRLDEQFF. The V call is TRBV19, the J call TRBJ2-1, with a weak D call TRBD2 (6 bases). V was trimmed by 4 bases and J by 8 bases, leaving 12 bases between them. The CDR3 spans 13 residues. Per germline, CDR1 LNHDA and CDR2 SQIVND (reference sequence).

The chain links TRBV6-5 to TRBJ2-1, with a possible D match to TRBD2 (6 bases). The ends were cut back, 11 bases at V and 2 bases at J, with 13 bases in the middle. The CDR3 length is 13 residues. Germline-derived CDR1 and CDR2 are MNHEY and SVGAGI. CDR3 loop: CACRGGTYNEQFF. Written as DNA, the CDR3 is TGTGCCTGTAGGGGCGGGACCTACAATGAGCAGTTCTTC.